This is a list of T cell receptor beta chains from one sample in a study of OX40 agonist ivuxolimab in advanced cancers. The table came from immunoSEQ multiplex PCR; TCRdb's copy has only in-frame clones and leaves some out. The table lists roughly 80,000 clones, about 80% of them singletons. The material was CD4+ or CD8+ T cells sorted from blood, obtained in a trial of the OX40 agonist ivuxolimab. The origin of the receptors is an adult with an advanced solid tumor such as melanoma, head and neck, liver or kidney cancer. The CDR3 runs from the conserved cysteine through the conserved F or W. A D gene is named only where the DNA matches it firmly. Clone size, where shown, is once, few, many, or a class for clones that have expanded.

>TRBJ1-1|TRBD1|TRBV10-2|NA
TGCGCCAGCAGAATCGGGACAGGGGACACTGAAGCTTTCTTT
CASRIGTGDTEAFF
>TRBJ1-5|NA|TRBV7-9|NA
TGTGCCAGCAGCCGTCAGCCCGATCAGCCCCAGCATTTT
CASSRQPDQPQHF
>TRBJ2-2|NA|TRBV11-2|once
TGTGCCAGCAGCTTAGTGTACAGCGCGAACACCGGGGAGCTGTTTTTT
CASSLVYSANTGELFF
>TRBJ2-2|NA|TRBV7-7|few
TGTGCCAGCCAGGAGAATTCGAACACCGGGGAGCTGTTTTTT
CASQENSNTGELFF
>TRBJ1-1|NA|TRBV6-5|NA
TGTGCCAGCAGTTACCCGAGGGCGGGGACTGAAGCTTTCTTT
CASSYPRAGTEAFF
>TRBJ2-1|NA|TRBV9|NA
TGTGCCAGCAGCGGATCCACTACCCCGTCCTACAATGAGCAGTTCTTC
CASSGSTTPSYNEQFF
>TRBJ1-2|NA|TRBV6-6|few
TGTGCCAGCAGTCCAATTGGCGGGGGAATTGGCGGCTACACCTTC
CASSPIGGGIGGYTF
>TRBJ2-7|TRBD1|TRBV30|NA
TGTGCCTGGAGCCCCGGACAGGGGGGCTACGAGCAGTACTTC
CAWSPGQGGYEQYF
>TRBJ1-2|NA|TRBV28|NA
TGTGCCAGCAGTCCCCCCACAGCTCAACACAGACTTTATGGCTACACCTTC
CASSPPTAQHRLYGYTF
>TRBJ1-1|TRBD1|TRBV29-1|NA
TGCAGCGTTGTACAGGCAGGGGGCCGCCCGGACACTGAAGCTTTCTTT
CSVVQAGGRPDTEAFF
>TRBJ2-2|TRBD1|TRBV12-5|NA
TGTGCTAGTGGACAACGAGACAGGGGAACCGGGGAGCTGTTTTTT
CASGQRDRGTGELFF
>TRBJ2-1|NA|TRBV5-6|NA
TGTGCCAGCAGCTTCCACAATGAGCAGTTCTTC
CASSFHNEQFF
>TRBJ2-3|TRBD2|TRBV9|NA
TGTGCCAGCACAGCGGGGGGGCAAATCACAGATACGCAGTATTTT
CASTAGGQITDTQYF
>TRBJ2-7|NA|TRBV5-4|NA
TGTGCCAGCAGCTTGGATAGGGTGGACGAGCAGTACTTC
CASSLDRVDEQYF
>TRBJ1-4|NA|TRBV10-3|NA
TGTGCCATCGCGCCCGGACAAGGAAATGAAAAACTGTTTTTT
CAIAPGQGNEKLFF
>TRBJ2-3|TRBD2|TRBV4-2|NA
TGTGCCAGCAGCCAAGTACCTAGTAGCGGGGTTATAGATACGCAGTATTTT
CASSQVPSSGVIDTQYF
>TRBJ2-3|TRBD2|TRBV4-2|NA
TGTGCCAGCAGCCAAGATCTTTTAGCGGGGGTTACCACAGATACGCAGTATTTT
CASSQDLLAGVTTDTQYF
>TRBJ1-5|TRBD1|TRBV5-1|NA
TGCGCCAGCAGCTTGAATCAGGACAGGAGTAATCGGCCCCAGCATTTT
CASSLNQDRSNRPQHF
>TRBJ1-2|NA|TRBV19|NA
TGTGCCAGTTCTTGGGCAGTCACGAATGGCTACACCTTC
CASSWAVTNGYTF
>TRBJ2-6|NA|TRBV4-1|NA
TGCGCCAGCACCACAGGGATGAGGTCTGGGGCCAACGTCCTGACTTTC
CASTTGMRSGANVLTF
>TRBJ2-1|NA|TRBV28|NA
TGTGCCAGCAGTTTATATCCCCAAGAGCAGTTCTTC
CASSLYPQEQFF
>TRBJ2-3|NA|TRBV6-6|once
TGTGCCAGCAGCGCAACAGATACGCAGTATTTT
CASSATDTQYF